The 13 T cell receptor beta chains listed next were all sequenced from one sample in a study of blood T cell repertoires in COVID-19. Sequencing used immunoSEQ multiplex PCR; TCRdb keeps in-frame clones, though not all of them. The sample has fewer than 350,000 clones, around 88% seen once. Material: PBMCs or T cells enriched from blood (not recorded which). These receptors all come from a woman aged 35 to 49 who had recovered from COVID-19.

This chain joins TRBV7-2 and TRBJ1-5; tentative D call: TRBD1 (6 bases). Looked up from germline, CDR1 is SGHTA and CDR2 is FQGNSA. Trimming removed 5 bases at V and 7 bases at J, with 12 bases between. This CDR3 is built from 13 residues. In nucleotides, the CDR3 is TGTGCCAGCAGCCCAATGGACAGCCAGCCCCAGCATTTT. This encodes CASSPMDSQPQHF.

The gene calls are TRBV28 and TRBJ2-1, with TRBD2 identical over 7 bases. The germline gives CDR1 MDHEN, CDR2 SYDVKM. The trim removed 6 bases at V and 9 bases at J, leaving 20 bases unmatched. The CDR3 has 17 residues. The CDR3 loop reads CASSLGRRDYVWGEQFF. In DNA, the CDR3 is TGTGCCAGCAGCTTGGGACGTCGGGACTATGTTTGGGGTGAGCAGTTCTTC. Filled out from reference TRBV28 and TRBJ2-1, the complete variable domain reads DVKVTQSSRYLVKRTGEKVFLECVQDMDHENMFWYRQDPGLGLRLIYFSYDVKMKEKGDIPEGYSVSREKKERFSLILESASTNQTSMYLCASSLGRRDYVWGEQFFGPGTRLTVL.

The chain combines TRBV7-3 with TRBJ2-1, with TRBD1 matching over 8 bases. V shed 4 bases, J shed 5 bases, and the junction held 4 bases outside the gene matches. The CDR3 has 14 residues. Germline V gene lookup returns CDR1 SGHTA and CDR2 FQGTGA. The CDR3 loop is CASSSRTGNNEQFF. The CDR3 region has the DNA TGTGCCAGCAGCTCCCGGACAGGGAACAATGAGCAGTTCTTC.

This clone was seen once. The chain combines TRBV7-9 with TRBJ1-6; 7 bases fit TRBD1. CDR1 and CDR2 from the germline V gene are SEHNR and FQNEAQ (reference sequence). Trimming at V came to 5 bases and at J to 5 bases, leaving 6 bases not matched to a gene. This CDR3 region has 15 residues. The chain's CDR3 is CASSASGTDNSPLHF. CDR3 nucleotides: TGTGCCAGCAGCGCTTCCGGGACAGATAATTCACCCCTCCACTTT.

The rearrangement links TRBV5-1 to TRBJ1-2; TRBD1 agrees at 7 bases. Germline loops: CDR1 SGHRS, CDR2 YFSETQ. J was trimmed by 4 bases and V by 0 bases; bases with no gene match: 6. The CDR3 totals 15 residues. The CDR3 here is CASSLEGQKAYGYTF. CDR3 nucleotides: TGCGCCAGCAGCTTGGAGGGACAGAAAGCCTATGGCTACACCTTC.

The chain has TRBV6-5 and TRBJ2-2; 13 bases agree with TRBD2. CDR3 length equals 16 residues. The V gene's germline CDR1 is MNHEY and CDR2 SVGAGI. After removal of 2 bases from V and 9 bases from J, the junction contained 6 bases not matched to a gene. This CDR3 is CASSYKLAGGPRELFF. CDR3 nucleotides: TGTGCCAGCAGTTACAAACTAGCGGGAGGGCCCCGGGAGCTGTTTTTT.

This sequence joins TRBV18 and TRBJ2-1; 7 bases match TRBD2. Unmatched junction bases numbered 5, after V lost 4 bases and J lost 8 bases. From germline, CDR1 is KGHSH and CDR2 LQKENI. This CDR3 is 13 amino acids long. In DNA, the CDR3 is TGTGCCAGCTCACTCGGACTAGATGATGAGCAGTTCTTC. Translating it yields CASSLGLDDEQFF.

The gene calls are TRBV28 and TRBJ1-6; no clear D gene. The CDR3 loop spans 13 amino acids. Germline V gene sequence: CDR1 MDHEN, CDR2 SYDVKM. V lost 4 bases, J lost 8 bases, and 9 bases lay in between. The CDR3 sequence: CASSSVQYSPLHF. DNA for the CDR3: TGTGCCAGCAGTTCCGTACAGTATTCACCCCTCCACTTT.

This clone was observed once. The chain employs TRBV18 and TRBJ2-7; 7 nucleotides line up with TRBD2. The CDR3 is 14 amino acids. Germline V gives CDR1 KGHSH, CDR2 LQKENI. With 1 base clipped from V and 2 bases from J, the junction kept 2 bases outside the gene matches. In nucleotides, the CDR3 is TGTGCCAGCTCACCACGCGGGGGACCCTACGAGCAGTACTTC. Translating gives CASSPRGGPYEQYF.

This clone was observed once. V gene TRBV28 combines with J gene TRBJ2-5; TRBD1 aligns across 11 bases. V trimming: 5 bases; J trimming: 5 bases; junction bases outside the gene matches: 4. This CDR3 region has 14 residues. CDR1 and CDR2 from the germline V gene are MDHEN and SYDVKM. Here the CDR3 DNA reads TGTGCCAGCAGTCAGCGGGACAGGGGGGAGACCCAGTACTTC. Protein sequence: CASSQRDRGETQYF.

The chain carries TRBV11-2 and TRBJ2-2; D might be TRBD2 (5 bases). Germline V gives CDR1 SGHAT, CDR2 FQNNGV. The CDR3 contains 14 residues. V shed 0 bases and J shed 7 bases, with 9 bases lying between them. This CDR3 is CASSLDTRVGELFF. The CDR3 nucleotides are TGTGCCAGCAGCTTAGATACTAGGGTCGGGGAGCTGTTTTTT.

This clone has a single count. The chain links TRBV9 to TRBJ1-5; TRBD1 matches at 7 bases. Unmatched junction bases numbered 14, after V lost 5 bases and J lost 6 bases. The CDR3 is made up of 16 amino acids. Germline V gives CDR1 SGDLS, CDR2 YYNGEE. The CDR3 bases are TGTGCCAGCAGGAACTACAGGGGCCAGGCAGCTCAGCCCCAGCATTTT. Amino acids: CASRNYRGQAAQPQHF.

This chain connects TRBV11-2 to TRBJ2-3; TRBD2 might be the D (5 bases). This CDR3 comprises 12 residues. Germline V gives CDR1 SGHAT, CDR2 FQNNGV. V was cut by 6 bases and J by 9 bases, with 13 bases left in between. The CDR3 protein is CASSTGSLTQYF. CDR3 sequence (DNA): TGTGCCAGCAGTACGGGATCCCTCACGCAGTATTTT.